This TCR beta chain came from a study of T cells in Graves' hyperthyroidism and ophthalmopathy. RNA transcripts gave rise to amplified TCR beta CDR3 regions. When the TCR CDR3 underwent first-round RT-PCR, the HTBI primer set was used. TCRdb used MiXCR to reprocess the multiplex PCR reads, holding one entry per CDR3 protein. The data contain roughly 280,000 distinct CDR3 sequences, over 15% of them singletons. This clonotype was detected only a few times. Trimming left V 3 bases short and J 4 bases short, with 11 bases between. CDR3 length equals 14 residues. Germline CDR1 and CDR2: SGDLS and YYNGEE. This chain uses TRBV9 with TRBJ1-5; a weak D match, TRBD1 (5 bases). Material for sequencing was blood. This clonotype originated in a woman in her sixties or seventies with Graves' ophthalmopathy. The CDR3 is CASSAGPDNQPQHF. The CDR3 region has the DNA TGTGCCAGCAGCGCGGGACCCGATAATCAGCCCCAGCATTTT.